This entry concerns a single T cell receptor beta chain. No antigen is known for it. Original methodology: To classify distant metastasis in papillary thyroid cancer, a model was built from CDR3 differences across clinicopathological groups. TCRdb re-analyzed the PCR reads through MiXCR. TCRdb, rather than the study authors, made the V and J calls. The sample includes approximately 15,000 clones, 3.7% seen only once; the top ten take less than 25%. This entry belongs to a study of metastatic and nonmetastatic thyroid tumors. Study background: Repertoire comparison spanned blood and tumor or nodule tissue of malignant and benign thyroid patients. Study-wide points: The reported finding was significantly higher TCR beta diversity in malignant thyroid tumors relative to benign nodules, in blood and tumor.

Prior to thyroid surgery, none of the patients had received any treatment. J lost 3 bases, V lost 2 bases, and 0 bases had no gene match. The CDR3 extends over 13 amino acids. The germline V gene has CDR1 DFQATT and CDR2 SNEGSKA (reference sequence). The source of this sequence is a female donor with papillary thyroid cancer or a benign thyroid nodule (not recorded which). Some clones in this sample may be carry-over from other donors' samples. The gene calls are TRBV20-1 and TRBJ2-7; 11 bases are a match to TRBD2. Sequencing was carried out using tumor tissue. The CDR3 DNA follows: TGCAGTGCTAGAACTAGCGGGAGCTACGAGCAGTACTTC. This sequence encodes CSARTSGSYEQYF.